This TCR beta chain appears in the sequencing data of a study of blood T cell repertoires in COVID-19. The CDR3 is 18 residues long. Germline loops: CDR1 LNHDA, CDR2 SQIVND (reference sequence). The V end lost 5 bases, the J end lost 0 bases, and 20 bases lay between the germline ends. The repertoire was sequenced with immunoSEQ multiplex PCR; TCRdb's copy has only in-frame clones and lacks some. The table lists more than 95,000 clones, approximately 88% of them singletons. Sequenced input: peripheral blood. V gene TRBV19 combines with J gene TRBJ1-3; no reliable D call. The receptor comes from a man aged 55 to 70 with acute or convalescent COVID-19. DNA for the CDR3: TGTGCCAGTAGTTTAAGAGGGAACAGCCCGAGCTCTGGAAACACCATATATTTT. Its protein is CASSLRGNSPSSGNTIYF.